A single sample gave rise to the 22 T cell receptor beta chains below, sequenced in a study of cytomegalovirus exposure and HLA in healthy donors (dated by TCRdb to the late 2010s). The method was the immunoSEQ multiplex PCR assay. For the multiplex PCR, a mixture combining 60 forward primers for TCR Vbeta segments and 13 reverse primers for TCR Jbeta segments was used. TCRdb mirrors the immuneACCESS table, restricted to in-frame sequences. Some clones are absent from its copies; in checked studies, under half trace to an unresolved V gene, and the reason for the others is unknown. For this sample the table gives about 130,000 clones, of which 74% were detected only once. The top ten clonotypes cover 3.5% to 5% of the sample. The specimen was PBMCs. Receptor source: a man aged 18 to 29 in good health and CMV-seropositive.

The chain employs TRBV9 and TRBJ1-2; the match to TRBD1 covers 9 bases. The CDR3 loop spans 14 amino acids. V shed 4 bases and J 6 bases; nucleotides not matched to a gene: 7. Germline CDR1 SGDLS, CDR2 YYNGEE. CDR3 region: CASSLRGTGNGYTF. The CDR3 nucleotides read TGTGCCAGCAGCCTCAGAGGGACAGGGAATGGCTACACCTTC.

This clone turned up a few times. V and J are TRBV7-9 and TRBJ1-1, with 8 bases lining up with TRBD1. Trimming removed 4 bases from V and 4 bases from J; junction bases left unmatched: 11. This CDR3 is built from 16 residues. Germline values: CDR1 SEHNR, CDR2 FQNEAQ (reference sequence). The CDR3 bases are TGTGCCAGCAGCTCGTGGACAGGGCGGCGGGGCACTGAAGCTTTCTTT. Residues: CASSSWTGRRGTEAFF.

This clone was detected only once. The chain is built from TRBV10-2 and TRBJ1-4; 7 positions agree with TRBD1. V shed 4 bases and J 7 bases; nucleotides not matched to a gene: 6. Germline lookup yields CDR1 WSHSY and CDR2 SAAADI. This CDR3 is built from 14 residues. CDR3 loop: CASSGGTAGEKLFF. CDR3 sequence (DNA): TGCGCCAGCAGTGGAGGGACAGCCGGTGAAAAACTGTTTTTT.

V and J are TRBV7-9 and TRBJ1-1; D remains unclear. The V and J ends lost 5 bases and 5 bases respectively, with 9 bases between them. CDR3 length: 12 amino acids. CDR1 is SEHNR, CDR2 FQNEAQ, per germline (reference sequence). The CDR3 is CASSPYRTEAFF. CDR3 nucleotides: TGTGCCAGCAGCCCGTATCGGACTGAAGCTTTCTTT.

This rearrangement joins TRBV10-3 to TRBJ2-7, with 7 bases that match TRBD2. CDR3 length: 14 residues. Germline CDR1 is ENHRY and CDR2 is SYGVKD. V lost 2 bases, J lost 0 bases, and 1 base stayed unmatched. CDR3 in amino acids: CAISETSASYEQYF. The DNA for the CDR3 is TGTGCCATCAGTGAGACTAGCGCCTCCTACGAGCAGTACTTC.

J is TRBJ2-3 and V is TRBV30; the D gene is possibly TRBD1 (6 bases). Between the trimmed V and J ends, which lost 1 base and 4 bases, there was a span of 9 bases. The CDR3 is 13 amino acids. From germline, CDR1 is GTSNPN and CDR2 SVGIG (reference sequence). CDR3: CAWSAGGADTQYF. The CDR3 bases are TGTGCCTGGAGTGCTGGGGGCGCAGATACGCAGTATTTT. The variable domain in full, with the rest retrieved from reference TRBV30 and TRBJ2-3, is SQTIHQWPATLVQPVGSPLSLECTVEGTSNPNLYWYRQAAGRGLQLLFYSVGIGQISSEVPQNLSASRPQDRQFILSSKKLLLSDSGFYLCAWSAGGADTQYFGPGTRLTVL.

The chain joins TRBV28 to TRBJ1-3, with 7 bases aligning to TRBD1. The CDR3 loop spans 14 amino acids. Losses at the gene ends were 6 bases for V and 2 bases for J; bases not matched to a gene: 4. Germline V lookup: CDR1 MDHEN, CDR2 SYDVKM. The CDR3: CASSHQGAGNTIYF. CDR3 DNA sequence: TGTGCCAGCAGCCATCAGGGGGCTGGAAACACCATATATTTT.

The J gene is TRBJ2-7, the V gene TRBV5-4, with TRBD1 identical over 9 bases. Germline lookup yields CDR1 SGHNT and CDR2 YYREEE (reference sequence). This CDR3 has 15 residues. The V gene end was trimmed by 4 bases and the J gene end by 6 bases; junction bases not matched to a gene: 11. CDR3 in amino acids: CASSQGGQGTFEQYF. CDR3 in DNA: TGTGCCAGCAGCCAGGGAGGACAGGGGACGTTCGAGCAGTACTTC.

In this sample, this clone turned up a few times. J is TRBJ2-3 and V is TRBV5-1; the D gene is possibly TRBD2 (6 bases). In germline, CDR1 is SGHRS, CDR2 YFSETQ. V was cut by 0 bases and J by 3 bases, with 11 bases left in between. The CDR3 totals 15 residues. The CDR3 DNA is TGCGCCAGCAGCTTGGGGTCGGGAGAGACAGATACGCAGTATTTT. Its protein is CASSLGSGETDTQYF. The full variable domain, in which reference TRBV5-1 and TRBJ2-3 provide the parts outside the CDR3, is KAGVTQTPRYLIKTRGQQVTLSCSPISGHRSVSWYQQTPGQGLQFLFEYFSETQRNKGNFPGRFSGRQFSNSRSEMNVSTLELGDSALYLCASSLGSGETDTQYFGPGTRLTVL.

The rearrangement links TRBV28 to TRBJ2-7, with D possibly being TRBD2 (6 bases). This CDR3 spans 13 amino acids. Germline V gene data show CDR1 as MDHEN and CDR2 as SYDVKM. The ends were cut back, 2 bases at V and 9 bases at J, with 14 bases in the middle. CDR3 sequence reads: CASSLMVGRGQYF. The CDR3 nucleotides are TGTGCCAGCAGTTTAATGGTGGGGCGGGGGCAGTACTTC.

The rearrangement joins TRBV4-1 to TRBJ2-3; maybe TRBD1 (7 bases). Germline V gene lookup returns CDR1 MGHRA and CDR2 YSYEKL. The V and J ends lost 4 bases and 3 bases respectively, with 17 bases between them. This CDR3 contains 16 residues. The CDR3 protein is CASSLRDSRGTDTQYF. CDR3 nucleotides: TGCGCCAGCAGCCTCCGGGACTCCAGGGGGACAGATACGCAGTATTTT.

The chain recombines TRBV21-1 with TRBJ2-1; the table's D gene call, TRBD2, was not cross checked with the DNA. TRBV21-1 is classified as a pseudogene. The CDR3 length is 15 residues. The CDR3, as DNA: TGTGCCAGCAGCACCCCGACTAGCGGCTACAATGAGCAGTTCTTC. Amino acid sequence: CASSTPTSGYNEQFF.

The genes are TRBV27 and TRBJ2-1; 11 bases fit TRBD1. The CDR3 runs to 15 residues. Per the germline V gene, CDR1 is MNHEY and CDR2 is SMNVEV (reference sequence). Losses at the gene ends were 4 bases for V and 9 bases for J; bases not matched to a gene: 8. The CDR3 region has the DNA TGTGCCAGCAGTTCTCCCGGGACAGGGGGGGTTGAGCAGTTCTTC. Translation: CASSSPGTGGVEQFF.

The chain employs TRBV5-1 and TRBJ1-2; D is possibly TRBD1 (5 bases). The CDR3 runs to 13 residues. Germline CDR1 SGHRS, CDR2 YFSETQ. The germline V and J ends were trimmed by 0 bases and 3 bases, with 6 bases remaining between them. The CDR3 loop is CASSLVRDYGYTF. CDR3 DNA: TGCGCCAGCAGCTTGGTCAGGGACTATGGCTACACCTTC.

In its sample, this clone was seen once. The rearrangement links TRBV28 to TRBJ1-2; 9 bases align to TRBD1. This CDR3 spans 14 amino acids. The V and J ends lost 6 bases and 5 bases, in that order; junction bases with no gene match: 7. Germline-derived CDR1 and CDR2 are MDHEN and SYDVKM. The CDR3 sequence is CASRATGGVYGYTF. The CDR3 DNA follows: TGTGCCAGCAGGGCGACAGGGGGAGTTTATGGCTACACCTTC.

V usage is TRBV7-6 and J usage is TRBJ2-1; D possibly matches TRBD1 or TRBD2 (6 bases each). Trimming took 5 bases from V and 9 from J, leaving 17 bases between them. CDR3 size: 14 residues. Looked up from germline, CDR1 is SGHVS and CDR2 is FNYEAQ. The CDR3 loop reads CASSLDRLGGEQFF. The CDR3 nucleotides are TGTGCCAGCAGCCTAGACAGGCTCGGGGGTGAGCAGTTCTTC. The complete variable domain, with remaining parts taken from reference TRBV7-6 and TRBJ2-1, reads GAGVSQSPRYKVTKRGQDVALRCDPISGHVSLYWYRQALGQGPEFLTYFNYEAQQDKSGLPNDRFSAERPEGSISTLTIQRTEQRDSAMYRCASSLDRLGGEQFFGPGTRLTVL.

The CDR3: CATSGQGRDYGYTF. CDR3 coding DNA: TGTGCCACCAGCGGCCAGGGGAGGGACTATGGCTACACCTTC. The chain joins TRBV15 to TRBJ1-2; maybe TRBD1 (6 bases). V lost 5 bases, J lost 3 bases, and 13 bases lay in between. There are 14 residues in the CDR3. Germline CDR1 LNHNV, CDR2 YYDKDF (reference sequence).

This clone came up once. The chain uses TRBV10-3 and TRBJ2-2, with 9 positions matching TRBD1. The V gene end was trimmed by 8 bases and the J gene end by 5 bases; junction bases not matched to a gene: 6. The CDR3 is 14 amino acids. Germline CDR1 is ENHRY and CDR2 is SYGVKD. The CDR3 spells CAIGRTGETGELFF. CDR3 DNA: TGTGCCATCGGAAGGACAGGGGAGACCGGGGAGCTGTTTTTT.

The chain links TRBV29-1 to TRBJ2-7; 7 bases align to TRBD1. Germline V gives CDR1 SQVTM, CDR2 ANQGSEA. The CDR3 has 15 amino acids. Germline trimming cut 6 bases from V and 1 base from J; bases unmatched to any gene: 12. CDR3 sequence: CSVVPGQTISYEQYF. CDR3 bases: TGCAGCGTGGTGCCGGGACAGACTATTTCCTACGAGCAGTACTTC.

This clone occurred a few times. The chain employs TRBV6-5 and TRBJ2-1; 9 nucleotides agree with TRBD2. CDR1 is MNHEY, CDR2 SVGAGI, per germline. This CDR3 is 14 amino acids long. J lost 6 bases, V lost 6 bases, and 6 bases had no gene match. In DNA form, the CDR3 reads TGTGCCAGCAGCCCTAGCGGGATTGGCAATGAGCAGTTCTTC. Translated: CASSPSGIGNEQFF.

Concerning this clone: Distinct nucleotide sequences in the sample also encode this CDR3. The gene calls are TRBV28 and TRBJ1-2; D might be TRBD1 (5 bases). Trimming took 4 bases from V and 1 from J, leaving 7 bases between them. Germline V gives CDR1 MDHEN, CDR2 SYDVKM. This CDR3 region has 13 residues. The chain's CDR3 is CASSSGGNYGYTF. DNA for the CDR3: TGTGCCAGCAGTTCGGGGGGTAACTATGGCTACACCTTC.

V is TRBV6-5 and J is TRBJ2-1; TRBD2 aligns across 8 bases. From germline, CDR1 is MNHEY and CDR2 SVGAGI. There are 14 residues in the CDR3. Germline trimming cut 6 bases from V and 7 bases from J; bases unmatched to any gene: 8. CDR3 DNA sequence: TGTGCCAGCAGGCCCTTCACTAGCGGAAATGAGCAGTTCTTC. It specifies CASRPFTSGNEQFF.